The sequence of this TCR beta chain was determined in a study of OX40 agonist ivuxolimab in advanced cancers. Whole-study results and caveats: The 0.1-3.0 mg/kg partial responders had among the lowest clonal expansion.

To note about this clone: Its antigen is undetermined.

Germline lookup yields CDR1 MNHEY and CDR2 SVGAGI. V lost 6 bases to trimming and J lost 4 bases, with 12 bases between them. This CDR3 region has 13 residues. TCRdb keeps only in-frame clones here, not all; method: immunoSEQ multiplex PCR. The profile shows tens of thousands of clones, 81% of them singletons. The starting material was CD4+ or CD8+ T cells sorted from blood, obtained in a trial of the OX40 agonist ivuxolimab. V is TRBV6-5 and J is TRBJ1-2; D remains ambiguous. This clonotype originated in an adult with an advanced solid tumor such as melanoma, head and neck, liver or kidney cancer. CDR3 sequence (DNA): TGTGCCAGCAGGACCGACATGGCCTATGGCTACACCTTC. Translation gives CASRTDMAYGYTF.